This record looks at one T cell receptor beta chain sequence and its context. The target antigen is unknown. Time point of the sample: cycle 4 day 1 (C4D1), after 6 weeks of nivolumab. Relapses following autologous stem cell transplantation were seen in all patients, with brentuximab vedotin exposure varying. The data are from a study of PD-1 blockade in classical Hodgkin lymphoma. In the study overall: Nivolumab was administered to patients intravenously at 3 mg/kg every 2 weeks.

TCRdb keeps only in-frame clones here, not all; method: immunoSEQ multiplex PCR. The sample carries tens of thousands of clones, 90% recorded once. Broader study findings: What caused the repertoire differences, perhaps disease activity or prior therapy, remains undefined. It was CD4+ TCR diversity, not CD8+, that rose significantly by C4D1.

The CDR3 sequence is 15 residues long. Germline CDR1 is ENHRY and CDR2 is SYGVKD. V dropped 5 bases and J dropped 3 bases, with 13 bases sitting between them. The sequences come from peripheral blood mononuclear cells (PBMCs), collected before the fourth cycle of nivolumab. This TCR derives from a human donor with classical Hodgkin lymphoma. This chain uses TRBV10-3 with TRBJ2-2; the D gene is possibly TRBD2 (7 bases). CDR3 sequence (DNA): TGTGCCATCAGTCGGGGGGCGCGCGACACCGGGGAGCTGTTTTTT. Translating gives CAISRGARDTGELFF.